These 15 T cell receptor beta chains originate from one sample sequenced in a study of T cells in Graves' hyperthyroidism and ophthalmopathy. From RNA transcripts, TCR beta CDR3 regions were amplified. First-round RT-PCR targeting the TCR CDR3 was performed with the HTBI primer set. MiXCR was run by TCRdb on the multiplex PCR reads, yielding one entry per CDR3 protein. The profile shows 400,000 or so distinct CDR3 sequences, about an eighth of them singletons. The sequenced sample was blood. These receptors were obtained from a man aged 50 to 59 with Graves' ophthalmopathy.

The J gene is TRBJ1-1, the V gene TRBV19; 8 bases fit TRBD1. CDR1 and CDR2 (germline): LNHDA, SQIVND (reference sequence). V was clipped by 5 bases and J by 1 base; unmatched bases: 3. This CDR3 is 14 amino acids long. The CDR3 DNA is TGTGCCAGTAGTGTCGACAGGGGGAACACTGAAGCTTTCTTT. It specifies CASSVDRGNTEAFF.

This clonotype was picked up many times. V is TRBV20-1 and J is TRBJ2-3, with D tentatively TRBD2 (6 bases). The V gene's germline CDR1 is DFQATT and CDR2 SNEGSKA (reference sequence). V was pared by 3 bases and J by 5 bases, with 18 bases between. This CDR3 region has 15 residues. CDR3 nucleotides: TGCAGTGCTAGGGAGGGGACCGCCTGGGGAGATACGCAGTATTTT. Protein: CSAREGTAWGDTQYF.

This clonotype occurred many times. The rearrangement links TRBV20-1 to TRBJ2-4; 10 nucleotides agree with TRBD2. Germline CDR1 reads DFQATT; CDR2 reads SNEGSKA (reference sequence). V shed 6 bases, J shed 8 bases, and the junction held 7 bases outside the gene matches. CDR3 length equals 13 residues. The CDR3: CSAKREGWYIQYF. Here the CDR3 DNA reads TGCAGTGCCAAGCGGGAGGGCTGGTACATTCAGTACTTC.

The chain links TRBV19 to TRBJ2-2; 7 bases line up with TRBD2. Germline V CDR1 and CDR2: LNHDA, SQIVND (reference sequence). The CDR3 loop spans 15 amino acids. Trimming took 3 bases from V and 5 from J; bases not matched to a gene: 6. The CDR3, as DNA: TGTGCCAGTAGTATCGGGGGAGGGTGGACCGGGGAGCTGTTTTTT. Its translation: CASSIGGGWTGELFF.

This clonotype was seen at least ten times. J is TRBJ2-7 and V is TRBV27, with D possibly matching TRBD1 (6 bases). This CDR3 region has 14 residues. CDR1 is MNHEY and CDR2 is SMNVEV in the germline V gene (reference sequence). Trimming took off 3 bases at V and 0 bases at J, with 9 bases between the two ends. The CDR3 coding sequence is TGTGCCAGCAGTTTCAGGGACAACTCCTACGAGCAGTACTTC. Amino acids: CASSFRDNSYEQYF.

This clonotype was found a few times. The chain combines TRBV12-3 or TRBV12-4 with TRBJ2-1; unclear D gene. The CDR3 loop spans 11 amino acids. V lost 7 bases, J lost 6 bases, and 7 bases lay in between. DNA for the CDR3: TGTGCCAGCACTTTGGGCAATGAGCAGTTCTTC. Protein: CASTLGNEQFF.

This clonotype has a count of ten or more. This chain joins TRBV20-1 and TRBJ1-1; tentative D call: TRBD1 (6 bases). CDR1 DFQATT and CDR2 SNEGSKA come from the germline V gene (reference sequence). The CDR3 is 14 residues long. V lost 6 bases and J 3 bases, leaving 17 bases between the germline ends. CDR3 sequence reads: CSAEKTGEDTEAFF. Written as DNA, the CDR3 is TGCAGTGCAGAAAAGACAGGAGAGGACACTGAAGCTTTCTTT.

This clonotype has ten or more counts. The rearrangement links TRBV28 to TRBJ2-4, with D possibly being TRBD1 (6 bases). Looked up from germline, CDR1 is MDHEN and CDR2 is SYDVKM. V was clipped by 2 bases and J by 2 bases, with 10 bases between them. CDR3 length: 15 amino acids. The CDR3 nucleotides are TGTGCCAGCAGTTTACGGACAGATACCAAAAACATTCAGTACTTC. This sequence encodes CASSLRTDTKNIQYF. Drawing the rest from reference TRBV28 and TRBJ2-4, the complete variable domain is DVKVTQSSRYLVKRTGEKVFLECVQDMDHENMFWYRQDPGLGLRLIYFSYDVKMKEKGDIPEGYSVSREKKERFSLILESASTNQTSMYLCASSLRTDTKNIQYFGAGTRLSVL.

This chain connects TRBV15 to TRBJ2-1, with D possibly TRBD2 on 5 matching bases. With 8 bases removed from V and 7 bases from J, the gap between germline ends came to 12 bases. Germline CDR1 is LNHNV and CDR2 is YYDKDF (reference sequence). There are 12 residues in the CDR3. The CDR3 coding sequence is TGTGCCACCGGTCTAGCTGGAAATGAGCAGTTCTTC. It codes for CATGLAGNEQFF.

Many counts were recorded for this clonotype. CDR3 nucleotide sequence: TGTGCCAGCAGTCCGGGACAGGGACTGTACAATGAGCAGTTCTTC. Translated, it gives CASSPGQGLYNEQFF. The rearrangement links TRBV12-3 or TRBV12-4 to TRBJ2-1, with TRBD1 matching over 9 bases. Trimming cost V 5 bases and J 4 bases; bases outside gene matches: 6. This CDR3 comprises 15 residues.

This clonotype was recorded at least ten times. The chain couples TRBV6-1 to TRBJ2-1, with D maybe TRBD2 (5 bases). V lost 1 base to trimming and J lost 1 base, with 8 bases between them. This CDR3 region has 15 residues. The germline V gene has CDR1 MNHNS and CDR2 SASEGT. CDR3 nucleotides: TGTGCCAGCAGTGAAGTACGGGGTTCCTACAATGAGCAGTTCTTC. Translation: CASSEVRGSYNEQFF.

This clonotype was observed a handful of times. The chain couples TRBV28 to TRBJ1-6, with 9 nucleotides matching TRBD1. This CDR3 contains 15 residues. Germline CDR1 MDHEN, CDR2 SYDVKM. V shed 6 bases and J 5 bases; nucleotides not matched to a gene: 5. This CDR3 is CASSDRTGDNSPLHF. In nucleotides, the CDR3 is TGTGCCAGCAGCGATAGGACAGGGGATAATTCACCCCTCCACTTT.

This clonotype appeared a few times. The rearrangement links TRBV29-1 to TRBJ2-5; possible D gene TRBD1, 7 bases. This CDR3 has 15 residues. Looked up from germline, CDR1 is SQVTM and CDR2 is ANQGSEA. Trimming removed 4 bases at V and 4 bases at J, with 19 bases between. The CDR3 loop is CSVGGLGRGAETQYF. The CDR3 coding sequence is TGCAGCGTTGGGGGGTTAGGCAGGGGGGCAGAGACCCAGTACTTC. Together with reference TRBV29-1 and TRBJ2-5, the CDR3 gives the full variable domain: SAVISQKPSRDICQRGTSLTIQCQVDSQVTMMFWYRQQPGQSLTLIATANQGSEATYESGFVIDKFPISRPNLTFSTLTVSNMSPEDSSIYLCSVGGLGRGAETQYFGPGTRLLVL.

This clonotype was counted between two and nine times. The V call is TRBV6-1, the J call TRBJ1-5; D uncertain. Between the trimmed V and J ends, which lost 4 bases and 0 bases, there was a span of 7 bases. The CDR3 length is 14 residues. Germline assignment: CDR1 MNHNS and CDR2 SASEGT. CDR3 sequence: CASSVYGSNQPQHF. CDR3 sequence (DNA): TGTGCCAGCAGTGTATATGGTAGCAATCAGCCCCAGCATTTT.

This clonotype occurred many times. The V and J genes are TRBV12-5 and TRBJ2-1; perhaps TRBD1 as D (7 bases). This CDR3 spans 13 amino acids. In germline, CDR1 is LGHNT, CDR2 FRNRAP. Trimming left V 8 bases short and J 6 bases short, with 14 bases between. This chain's CDR3 is CASSGDRGNEQFF. The CDR3 DNA reads as TGTGCTAGTTCGGGGGACAGAGGCAATGAGCAGTTCTTC.